The T cell receptor (beta chain) under discussion was sequenced for a study of OX40 agonist ivuxolimab in advanced cancers. Study-wide findings and caveats: At 0.1 to 3.0 mg/kg, CD4+ and CD8+ blood T cells expanded clonally by week 6. It was not determined which antigens were specifically recognized by the peripheral T cells that had undergone clonal expansion. Among patients with partial responses at 0.1-3.0 mg/kg, clonal expansion was among the lowest.

This table comes from immunoSEQ multiplex PCR, and its TCRdb copy is limited to in-frame clones, with some not included. This table has some 100,000 clones, about 87% appearing once. The V gene end was trimmed by 3 bases and the J gene end by 5 bases; junction bases not matched to a gene: 8. The CDR3 has 15 residues. CDR1 and CDR2 from the germline V gene are SGHRS and YFSETQ. This clone was recorded many times. The antigen remains unidentified. The chain uses TRBV5-1 and TRBJ1-2; TRBD1 matches at 9 bases. The origin of this receptor is an adult with an advanced solid tumor such as melanoma, head and neck, liver or kidney cancer. The sample consisted of CD4+ or CD8+ T cells sorted from blood, taken in a trial of the OX40 agonist ivuxolimab. The CDR3 nucleotides are TGCGCCAGCAGCTCACAAACAGGGGGCGCATATGGCTACACCTTC. Translating gives CASSSQTGGAYGYTF. Filled out from reference TRBV5-1 and TRBJ1-2, the complete variable domain reads KAGVTQTPRYLIKTRGQQVTLSCSPISGHRSVSWYQQTPGQGLQFLFEYFSETQRNKGNFPGRFSGRQFSNSRSEMNVSTLELGDSALYLCASSSQTGGAYGYTFGSGTRLTVV.